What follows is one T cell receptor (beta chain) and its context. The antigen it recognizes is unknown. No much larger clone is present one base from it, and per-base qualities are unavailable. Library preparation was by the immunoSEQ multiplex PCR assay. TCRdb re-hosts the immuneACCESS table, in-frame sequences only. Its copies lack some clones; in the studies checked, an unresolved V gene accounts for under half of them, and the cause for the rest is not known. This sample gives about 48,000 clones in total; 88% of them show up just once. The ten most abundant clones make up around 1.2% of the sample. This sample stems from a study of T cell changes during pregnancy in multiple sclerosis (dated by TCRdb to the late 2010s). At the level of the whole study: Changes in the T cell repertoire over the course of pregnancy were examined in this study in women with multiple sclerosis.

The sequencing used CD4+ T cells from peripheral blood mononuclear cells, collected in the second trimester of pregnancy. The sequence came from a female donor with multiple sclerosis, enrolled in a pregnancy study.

The CDR3 has the sequence CASSVGGQGTGELFF. The nucleotides read TGTGCCAGCAGCGTAGGAGGACAGGGAACCGGGGAGCTGTTTTTT. The rearrangement combines TRBV9 with TRBJ2-2; TRBD1 fits 8 bases in the junction. The CDR3 numbers 15 residues from cysteine through phenylalanine. The sequence is cut down to CDR3 DNA, 45 bases in frame from base 1. The V end gives up 0 bases and the J end 5 bases, leaving 3 bases in the junction not matched to a gene. Via the germline V gene, CDR1 is SGDLS and CDR2 YYNGEE.